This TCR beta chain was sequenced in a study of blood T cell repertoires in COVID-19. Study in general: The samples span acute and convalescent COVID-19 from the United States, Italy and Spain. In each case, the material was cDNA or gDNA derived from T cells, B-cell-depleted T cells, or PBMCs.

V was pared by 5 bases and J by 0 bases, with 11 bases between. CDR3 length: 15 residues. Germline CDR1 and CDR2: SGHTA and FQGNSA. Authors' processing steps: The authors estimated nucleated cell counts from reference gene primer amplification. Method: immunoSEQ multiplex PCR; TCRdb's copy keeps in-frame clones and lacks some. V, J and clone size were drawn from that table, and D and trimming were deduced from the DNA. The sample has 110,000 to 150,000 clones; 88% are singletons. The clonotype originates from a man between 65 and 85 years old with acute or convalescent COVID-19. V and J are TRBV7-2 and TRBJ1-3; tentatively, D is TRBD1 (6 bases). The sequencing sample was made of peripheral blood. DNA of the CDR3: TGTGCCAGCAGCCCAGGGGTACCCTCTGGAAACACCATATATTTT. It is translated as CASSPGVPSGNTIYF.